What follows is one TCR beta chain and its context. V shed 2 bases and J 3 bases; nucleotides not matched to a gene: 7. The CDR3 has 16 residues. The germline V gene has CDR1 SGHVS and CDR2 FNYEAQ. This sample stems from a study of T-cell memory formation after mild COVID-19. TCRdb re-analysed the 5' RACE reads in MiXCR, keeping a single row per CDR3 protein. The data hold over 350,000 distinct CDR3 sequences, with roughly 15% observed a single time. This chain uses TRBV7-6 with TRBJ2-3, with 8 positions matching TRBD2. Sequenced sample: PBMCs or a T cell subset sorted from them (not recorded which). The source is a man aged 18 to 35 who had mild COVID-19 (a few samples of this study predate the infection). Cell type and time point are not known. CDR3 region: CASSLSRGGGTDTQYF. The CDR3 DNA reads TGTGCCAGCAGCTTATCACGGGGGGGCGGGACAGATACGCAGTATTTT. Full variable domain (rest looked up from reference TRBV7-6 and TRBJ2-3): GAGVSQSPRYKVTKRGQDVALRCDPISGHVSLYWYRQALGQGPEFLTYFNYEAQQDKSGLPNDRFSAERPEGSISTLTIQRTEQRDSAMYRCASSLSRGGGTDTQYFGPGTRLTVL.